The clone carrying this T cell receptor beta chain has a count of ten or more. A patient was excluded if there was uncontrolled infection, other autoimmune disease, pregnancy or lactation. Source material for PBMCs was over 7.5 ml fresh peripheral blood. This CDR3 contains 16 residues. V was clipped by 9 bases and J by 3 bases, with 23 bases between them. Germline CDR1 reads MNHNS; CDR2 reads SASEGT. The data originate from a study of T cells in Graves' hyperthyroidism and ophthalmopathy. Study as a whole: Peripheral blood was collected at initial diagnosis, before any treatment.

RNA transcripts yielded amplified TCR beta CDR3 regions. Initially, a first-round RT-PCR of the TCR CDR3 employed the HTBI primer set. From the multiplex PCR reads, TCRdb called clonotypes with MiXCR, one entry per CDR3 protein. Among fewer than 450,000 distinct CDR3 sequences listed, about 18% were seen once. V gene TRBV6-1 combines with J gene TRBJ1-1, with D perhaps TRBD1 (6 bases). The sequence was obtained from a woman aged 30 to 39 with Graves' hyperthyroidism that later progressed to Graves' ophthalmopathy. Sequencing used blood. The CDR3 nucleotides are TGTGCCAGTTACACAGGGTCGGTGGTCTCGGACACTGAAGCTTTCTTT. Translating gives CASYTGSVVSDTEAFF.